The 30 T cell receptor beta chains below come from one sample, sequenced in a study of blood T cell repertoires in COVID-19. Method: immunoSEQ multiplex PCR; TCRdb's copy keeps in-frame clones and lacks some. The data show over 50,000 clones, with 88% seen just once and roughly 4% held by the top ten. Sequencing was carried out using peripheral blood. Source of these receptors: a man aged 45-65 years with active COVID-19.

J is TRBJ1-1 and V is TRBV3-1 (or the pseudogene TRBV3-2), with TRBD1 identical over 8 bases. The junction had 5 bases not matched to a gene; V was cut back by 4 bases and J by 1 base. Germline CDR1 and CDR2: LGHDT and YNNKEL (reference sequence). The CDR3 runs to 15 residues. Here the CDR3 DNA reads TGTGCCAGCAGCCGCTCGGGACAGGCGAACACTGAAGCTTTCTTT. This codes for CASSRSGQANTEAFF.

The chain joins TRBV9 to TRBJ2-3, with TRBD2 matching over 9 bases. The CDR3 contains 16 residues. CDR1 and CDR2 (germline): SGDLS, YYNGEE. V shed 3 bases and J 3 bases; nucleotides not matched to a gene: 8. The CDR3 sequence is CASSAFASGETDTQYF. CDR3 bases: TGTGCCAGCAGCGCCTTCGCTAGCGGGGAGACAGATACGCAGTATTTT.

The genes are TRBV3-1 (or the pseudogene TRBV3-2) and TRBJ1-2; unclear D gene. The CDR3 totals 16 residues. The V gene lost 1 base and the J gene lost 2 bases, with 14 bases spanning the gap. Germline V CDR1 and CDR2: LGHDT, YNNKEL (reference sequence). The CDR3 sequence: CASSQVRGLNNYGYTF. For the CDR3, the DNA is TGTGCCAGCAGCCAAGTTAGAGGACTTAACAACTATGGCTACACCTTC.

The chain recombines TRBV5-4 with TRBJ2-2; TRBD2 aligns across 9 bases. CDR1 and CDR2 from the germline V gene are SGHNT and YYREEE (reference sequence). V lost 0 bases, J lost 6 bases, and 3 bases stayed unmatched. This CDR3 comprises 15 residues. The CDR3: CASSLASGVSGELFF. CDR3 in DNA: TGTGCCAGCAGCTTGGCTAGCGGGGTTTCCGGGGAGCTGTTTTTT.

This clone occurred a few times. The chain has TRBV7-9 and TRBJ2-1, with 7 nucleotides matching TRBD1. Germline values: CDR1 SEHNR, CDR2 FQNEAQ (reference sequence). The CDR3 has 16 amino acids. The ends lost 5 bases at V and 2 bases at J; junction bases unmatched: 9. CDR3 amino acids: CASSRLGGPTYNEQFF. The CDR3 region has the DNA TGTGCCAGCAGCCGATTAGGGGGCCCTACCTACAATGAGCAGTTCTTC.

The chain carries TRBV12-5 and TRBJ1-5; D not resolved. CDR1 and CDR2 (germline): LGHNT, FRNRAP. The CDR3 runs 13 residues. The ends were cut back, 2 bases at V and 9 bases at J, with 11 bases in the middle. In nucleotides, the CDR3 is TGTGCTAGTGGTTTGACTGTTCGTTGGCCCCAGCATTTT. Amino acids: CASGLTVRWPQHF.

This chain uses TRBV15 with TRBJ1-5; TRBD1 matches at 10 bases. The CDR3 runs 16 residues. The J segment lost 7 bases and the V segment lost 0 bases, leaving 6 bases of the junction unmatched. Germline V gene data show CDR1 as LNHNV and CDR2 as YYDKDF (reference sequence). The CDR3, as DNA: TGTGCCACCAGCAGAGATGGACAGGGGGTACGGCAGCCCCAGCATTTT. It specifies CATSRDGQGVRQPQHF.

The CDR3 DNA is TGCGCCAGCAGGAAACAGGGGGCGCGCTATGGCTACACCTTC. It yields the protein CASRKQGARYGYTF. The J gene is TRBJ1-2, the V gene TRBV23-1, with TRBD1 identical over 9 bases. TRBV23-1 is recorded as an ORF, its role being uncertain. CDR3 length equals 14 residues. The J segment lost 4 bases and the V segment lost 6 bases, leaving 6 bases of the junction unmatched.

This chain uses TRBV7-3 with TRBJ1-2; TRBD1 might be the D (5 bases). The V gene lost 5 bases and the J gene lost 8 bases, with 18 bases spanning the gap. Germline V gene data show CDR1 as SGHTA and CDR2 as FQGTGA. The CDR3 runs 14 residues. CDR3 residues: CASSPGGSGSGYTF. In DNA, the CDR3 is TGTGCCAGCAGCCCTGGGGGGTCAGGTAGCGGCTACACCTTC.

The chain couples TRBV4-1 to TRBJ1-2; 7 bases agree with TRBD1. Trimming cost V 4 bases and J 6 bases; bases outside gene matches: 5. Germline loops: CDR1 MGHRA, CDR2 YSYEKL. This CDR3 spans 13 amino acids. CDR3: CASSLQGNDGYTF. The CDR3, as DNA: TGCGCCAGCAGCCTACAGGGGAACGATGGCTACACCTTC.

The J gene is TRBJ1-1, the V gene TRBV7-9, with unresolved D. Germline V gene lookup returns CDR1 SEHNR and CDR2 FQNEAQ (reference sequence). This CDR3 comprises 13 residues. Trimming pared 5 bases from V and 1 base from J, leaving 8 bases between. For the CDR3, the DNA is TGTGCCAGCAGCCATTCAAAGAACACTGAAGCTTTCTTT. It codes for CASSHSKNTEAFF.

The V call is TRBV5-4, the J call TRBJ2-2; 9 nucleotides agree with TRBD2. The CDR3 extends over 15 amino acids. Germline V lookup: CDR1 SGHNT, CDR2 YYREEE (reference sequence). V lost 7 bases to trimming and J lost 6 bases; unmatched junction nucleotides: 10. CDR3 nucleotide sequence: TGTGCCAGCGGACCAGCGGGGGGCCATCCCGGGGAGCTGTTTTTT. It encodes CASGPAGGHPGELFF.

The chain recombines TRBV19 with TRBJ2-2; 10 bases agree with TRBD2. The CDR3 is 16 residues long. The J segment lost 6 bases and the V segment lost 4 bases, leaving 8 bases of the junction unmatched. The germline gives CDR1 LNHDA, CDR2 SQIVND (reference sequence). CDR3 sequence (DNA): TGTGCCAGTAGTAAGGAGGGACTAGCGAGTCCCGGGGAGCTGTTTTTT. Amino acids: CASSKEGLASPGELFF.

V and J are TRBV3-1 (or the pseudogene TRBV3-2) and TRBJ2-3; no reliable D call. V lost 0 bases and J lost 0, with 10 bases in between. The CDR3 has 16 residues. Germline V gene data show CDR1 as LGHDT and CDR2 as YNNKEL (reference sequence). This chain's CDR3 is CASSQDRLGSTDTQYF. The CDR3 nucleotides are TGTGCCAGCAGCCAAGATCGGCTAGGAAGCACAGATACGCAGTATTTT.

CDR3 nucleotide sequence: TGTGCCTGGACCCTAACTGGGACACTTAACACTGAAGCTTTCTTT. It encodes CAWTLTGTLNTEAFF. The chain combines TRBV30 with TRBJ1-1; D is possibly TRBD1 (6 bases). Germline V gene lookup returns CDR1 GTSNPN and CDR2 SVGIG (reference sequence). V dropped 4 bases and J dropped 2 bases, with 17 bases sitting between them. This CDR3 contains 15 residues. Full variable domain (remainder filled in from reference TRBV30 and TRBJ1-1): SQTIHQWPATLVQPVGSPLSLECTVEGTSNPNLYWYRQAAGRGLQLLFYSVGIGQISSEVPQNLSASRPQDRQFILSSKKLLLSDSGFYLCAWTLTGTLNTEAFFGQGTRLTVV.

The V and J genes are TRBV27 and TRBJ1-5; D is undetermined. Per germline, CDR1 MNHEY and CDR2 SMNVEV (reference sequence). The CDR3 has 14 amino acids. V was shortened by 1 base and J by 4 bases, with 8 bases between the two germline ends. CDR3 residues: CASSLLGPNQPQHF. The CDR3 DNA reads TGTGCCAGCAGTTTATTGGGCCCAAATCAGCCCCAGCATTTT.

The chain joins TRBV6-6 to TRBJ1-4; D call uncertain. The germline V and J ends were trimmed by 0 bases and 15 bases, with 17 bases remaining between them. Per germline, CDR1 MNHNY and CDR2 SVGAGI (reference sequence). This CDR3 is built from 14 residues. CDR3 bases: TGTGCCAGCAGTTACTCTGAGGCGGTTTCCGAGATGTTTTTT. Translated, it gives CASSYSEAVSEMFF.

The chain recombines TRBV18 with TRBJ2-1; 11 bases line up with TRBD1. The CDR3 contains 15 residues. V trimming: 6 bases; J trimming: 8 bases; junction bases outside the gene matches: 9. CDR1 and CDR2 from the germline V gene are KGHSH and LQKENI. The CDR3 loop reads CASSAGTGGIYEQFF. The CDR3 bases are TGTGCCAGCTCTGCCGGGACAGGGGGAATATATGAGCAGTTCTTC. Drawing the rest from reference TRBV18 and TRBJ2-1, the complete variable domain is NAGVMQNPRHLVRRRGQEARLRCSPMKGHSHVYWYRQLPEEGLKFMVYLQKENIIDESGMPKERFSAEFPKEGPSILRIQQVVRGDSAAYFCASSAGTGGIYEQFFGPGTRLTVL.

The CDR3: CASSLISSQETQYF. In DNA, the CDR3 is TGTGCCAGCAGCTTGATTTCCAGCCAAGAGACCCAGTACTTC. This chain joins TRBV5-6 and TRBJ2-5; D not certain. CDR1 is SGHDT and CDR2 is YYEEEE in the germline V gene. The V end was cut by 1 base, the J end by 1 base, with 8 bases between. The CDR3 consists of 14 residues.

In DNA form, the CDR3 reads TGCGCCAGCAGCTTGGGACCGGGGCGGGGGGCCAATGAGCAGTTCTTC. Residues: CASSLGPGRGANEQFF. This rearrangement joins TRBV5-1 to TRBJ2-1, with 8 bases that match TRBD2. The CDR3 contains 16 residues. V dropped 0 bases and J dropped 6; count of bases not matched to a gene: 8. Germline V gene lookup returns CDR1 SGHRS and CDR2 YFSETQ.

The V and J genes are TRBV6-6 and TRBJ2-7; the D is unclear. Deletions cut 2 bases from V and 6 bases from J, with 14 bases between. Germline V gives CDR1 MNHNY, CDR2 SVGAGI (reference sequence). The CDR3 totals 14 residues. CDR3 residues: CASSYVGRVVEQYF. The CDR3 bases are TGTGCCAGCAGTTACGTTGGCCGGGTCGTCGAGCAGTACTTC.

This clone was seen more than once but under ten times. The chain is built from TRBV7-9 and TRBJ1-5; tentatively, D is TRBD1 (5 bases). Germline CDR1 and CDR2: SEHNR and FQNEAQ (reference sequence). The length of the CDR3 is 15 residues. Trimming stripped 7 bases from V and 7 bases from J, with 20 bases between. The CDR3 loop is CASKGLDKGKQPQHF. The CDR3 DNA is TGTGCCAGCAAGGGCTTAGATAAGGGGAAACAGCCCCAGCATTTT. Combining the CDR3 with reference TRBV7-9 and TRBJ1-5 gives the whole variable domain DTGVSQNPRHKITKRGQNVTFRCDPISEHNRLYWYRQTLGQGPEFLTYFQNEAQLEKSRLLSDRFSAERPKGSFSTLEIQRTEQGDSAMYLCASKGLDKGKQPQHFGDGTRLSIL.

V usage is TRBV6-2 or TRBV6-3 and J usage is TRBJ2-7; D is uncertain. Germline CDR1 is MNHEY and CDR2 is SVGEGT. The CDR3 sequence is 14 residues long. V was shortened by 1 base and J by 2 bases, with 9 bases between the two germline ends. CDR3 bases: TGTGCCAGCAGTTACTTTGAGCAGGCCTACGAGCAGTACTTC. It translates to CASSYFEQAYEQYF.

The V and J genes are TRBV9 and TRBJ2-3, with D perhaps matching TRBD2 (7 bases). Trimming took off 0 bases at V and 5 bases at J, with 10 bases between the two ends. Germline CDR1 SGDLS, CDR2 YYNGEE. This CDR3 is built from 14 residues. The CDR3 protein is CASSVAGGQDTQYF. Here the CDR3 DNA reads TGTGCCAGCAGCGTAGCGGGGGGACAAGATACGCAGTATTTT.

The chain joins TRBV5-4 to TRBJ2-3, with 9 bases identical to TRBD1. CDR3 length: 14 residues. The germline V gene encodes CDR1 SGHNT and CDR2 YYREEE (reference sequence). Unmatched junction bases numbered 3, after V lost 4 bases and J lost 3 bases. The CDR3 bases are TGTGCCAGCAGCCCTGACAGGGGGACAGATACGCAGTATTTT. It yields the protein CASSPDRGTDTQYF.

The V gene is TRBV7-2, the J gene TRBJ2-7, with 7 bases identical to TRBD1. V lost 7 bases and J lost 4; bases outside the gene matches: 13. Germline V gene sequence: CDR1 SGHTA, CDR2 FQGNSA. The CDR3 length is 15 residues. The CDR3 sequence is CASTREGGAGYEQYF. The CDR3 DNA reads as TGTGCCAGCACTAGAGAAGGGGGCGCAGGATACGAGCAGTACTTC.

The table lists this clone with a few counts. The chain couples TRBV27 to TRBJ2-2; 11 nucleotides agree with TRBD1. Germline trimming cut 4 bases from V and 5 bases from J; bases unmatched to any gene: 6. Looked up from germline, CDR1 is MNHEY and CDR2 is SMNVEV (reference sequence). The CDR3 covers 16 residues. This CDR3 is CASSSPGTGGTGELFF. The CDR3, as DNA: TGTGCCAGCAGTTCCCCCGGGACAGGGGGGACCGGGGAGCTGTTTTTT.

V and J are TRBV5-8 and TRBJ1-3, with D tentatively TRBD1 (5 bases). V was pared by 1 base and J by 0 bases, with 11 bases between. This CDR3 has 16 residues. CDR1 is SGHTS, CDR2 YDEGEE, per germline. The CDR3 region is CASSLTVRGSGNTIYF. CDR3 coding DNA: TGTGCCAGCAGCTTGACCGTTAGGGGCTCTGGAAACACCATATATTTT.

DNA of the CDR3: TGTGCCAGCAGTTACTCGTATATCAGGGGTGAAGCTTTCTTT. This codes for CASSYSYIRGEAFF. The rearrangement uses TRBV6-5 and TRBJ1-1; the D gene is possibly TRBD1 (6 bases). The CDR3 is 14 residues long. With 0 bases removed from V and 7 bases from J, the gap between germline ends came to 12 bases. Germline V gene lookup returns CDR1 MNHEY and CDR2 SVGAGI.

The V and J genes are TRBV6-5 and TRBJ1-2, with 8 bases identical to TRBD1. The CDR3 length is 13 residues. The V gene's germline CDR1 is MNHEY and CDR2 SVGAGI. V lost 6 bases and J lost 7; bases outside the gene matches: 7. The CDR3: CASRSQGVSGYTF. DNA for the CDR3: TGTGCCAGCAGGTCACAGGGGGTGTCTGGCTACACCTTC.